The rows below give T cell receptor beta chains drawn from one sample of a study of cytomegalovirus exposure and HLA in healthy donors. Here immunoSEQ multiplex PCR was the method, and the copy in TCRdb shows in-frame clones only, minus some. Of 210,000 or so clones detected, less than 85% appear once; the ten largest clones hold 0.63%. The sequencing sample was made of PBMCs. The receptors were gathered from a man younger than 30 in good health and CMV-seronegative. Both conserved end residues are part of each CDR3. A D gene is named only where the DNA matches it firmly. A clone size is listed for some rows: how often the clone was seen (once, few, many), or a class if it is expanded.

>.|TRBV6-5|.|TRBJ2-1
TGTGCCAGCAGCAACGGGGGATACAATGAGCAGTTCTTC
CASSNGGYNEQFF
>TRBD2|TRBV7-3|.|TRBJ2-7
TGTGCCAGCAGCCTCGGGGGACTAGCGGTCTACGAGCAGTACTTC
CASSLGGLAVYEQYF
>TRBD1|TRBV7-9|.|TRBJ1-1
TGTTCCAGCAGCCCGAAGATTGGGACAGCCGATATGAACACTGAAGCTTTCTTT
CSSSPKIGTADMNTEAFF
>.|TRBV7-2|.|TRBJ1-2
TGTGCCAGCAGCTTAGATTCCGCGGCTACAAATGGCTACACCTTC
CASSLDSAATNGYTF
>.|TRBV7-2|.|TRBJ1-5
TGTGCCAGCAGTTTGGGAGTTCAGCCCCAGCATTTT
CASSLGVQPQHF
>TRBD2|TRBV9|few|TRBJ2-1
TGTGCCAGCAGCGTAGGGGGGACTAGCTCAATAAATGAGCAGTTCTTC
CASSVGGTSSINEQFF
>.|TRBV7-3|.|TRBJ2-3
TGTGCCAGCAGCCCTCAGTTGGGCGGGAAACCCACAGATACGCAGTATTTT
CASSPQLGGKPTDTQYF
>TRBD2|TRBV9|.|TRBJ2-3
TGTGCCAGCAGCTTGGGAGGGGCCTACACAGATACGCAGTATTTT
CASSLGGAYTDTQYF
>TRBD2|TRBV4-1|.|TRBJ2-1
TGCGCCAGCAGTCGGGTACCCTTAGCGGGAGGGCAATACAATGAGCAGTTCTTC
CASSRVPLAGGQYNEQFF
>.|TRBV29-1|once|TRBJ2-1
TGCAGCGGCCTCCGACCGGGGGGCCTTGGGAATGAGCAGTTCTTC
CSGLRPGGLGNEQFF
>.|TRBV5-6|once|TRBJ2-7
TGTGCCAGCAGCCAAGTAGCCGGCGAGCAGTACTTC
CASSQVAGEQYF
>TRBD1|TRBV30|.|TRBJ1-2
TGTGCCAGGGGGGACAGGGGTTTAATTCACTATGGCTACACCTTC
CARGDRGLIHYGYTF
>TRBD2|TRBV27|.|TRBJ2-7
TGTGCCAGCAGTTTAATGAGCGGGAGCACCTACGAGCAGTACTTC
CASSLMSGSTYEQYF
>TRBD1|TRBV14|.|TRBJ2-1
TGTGCCAGCAGCCAAGGGACAGGGAATTATGAGCAGTTCTTC
CASSQGTGNYEQFF
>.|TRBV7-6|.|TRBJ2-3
TGTGCCAGCAGCTGGACTAGCACAGATACGCAGTATTTT
CASSWTSTDTQYF
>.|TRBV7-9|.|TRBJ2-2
TGTGCCAGCAGCTTAGGTGGACAGACCGGGGAGCTGTTTTTT
CASSLGGQTGELFF
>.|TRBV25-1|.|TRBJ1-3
TGTGCCAGCAGTGATTACCAACCTGGGCCTGGAAACACCATATATTTT
CASSDYQPGPGNTIYF
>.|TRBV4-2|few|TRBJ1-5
TGTGCCAGCAGCCCTCAGGCGGGGGAAATGTCTCAGCCCCAGCATTTT
CASSPQAGEMSQPQHF
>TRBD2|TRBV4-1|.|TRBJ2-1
TGCGCCAGCAGCCACGAACCCGGGACTAGCGGTATCTACAATGAGCAGTTCTTC
CASSHEPGTSGIYNEQFF
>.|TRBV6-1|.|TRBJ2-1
TGTGCCAGCACGGGGTGGGTCCTCTACAATGAGCAGTTCTTC
CASTGWVLYNEQFF
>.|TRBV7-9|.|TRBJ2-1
TGTGCCAGCAGCTTAGCGCCCCCGGGGGATGAGCAGTTCTTC
CASSLAPPGDEQFF
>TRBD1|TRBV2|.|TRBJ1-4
TGTGCCAGCAGACGCGGGACAGGGCCTAATGAAAAACTGTTTTTT
CASRRGTGPNEKLFF
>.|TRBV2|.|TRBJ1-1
TGTGCCAGCAGTCTGCAGGGTTACACTGAAGCTTTCTTT
CASSLQGYTEAFF
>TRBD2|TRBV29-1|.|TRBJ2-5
TGCAGCTCTGGGACTAGCGGGAGAGAGACCCAGTACTTC
CSSGTSGRETQYF
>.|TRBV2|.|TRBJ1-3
TGTGCCAGCGGTCCGCGGGAAAACACCATATATTTT
CASGPRENTIYF
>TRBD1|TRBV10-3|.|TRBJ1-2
TGTGCCATCAGTGCACCGGACAGGGGGAATGGCTACACCTTC
CAISAPDRGNGYTF
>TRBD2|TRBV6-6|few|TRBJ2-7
TGTGCCAGCAGACTGGGACTAGCGGTGTCCTACGAGCAGTACTTC
CASRLGLAVSYEQYF
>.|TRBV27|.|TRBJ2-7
TGTGCCAGCAGTTACACAGGGAGTTGGGGCGAGCAGTACTTC
CASSYTGSWGEQYF
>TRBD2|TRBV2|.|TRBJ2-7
TGTGCCAGCAGCCTGCGGGAGGGCCTGAGGGAGCAGTACTTC
CASSLREGLREQYF
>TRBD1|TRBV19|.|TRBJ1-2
TGTGCCAGTAGTAGGCTGGGACAGGGAAACTATGGCTACACCTTC
CASSRLGQGNYGYTF
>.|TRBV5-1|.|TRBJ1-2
TGCGCCAGCAGCTATCCTACGCCCGGCTACACCTTC
CASSYPTPGYTF
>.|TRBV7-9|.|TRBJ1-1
TGTGCCAGCAGCCAACAGGGGAACACTGAAGCTTTCTTT
CASSQQGNTEAFF
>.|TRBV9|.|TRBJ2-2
TGTGCCAGCAGCGTACAAGGGGTGAACACCGGGGAGCTGTTTTTT
CASSVQGVNTGELFF
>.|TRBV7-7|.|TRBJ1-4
TGTGCTAGCAGCCCTCTCACAGGGGAAAAACTGTTTTTT
CASSPLTGEKLFF
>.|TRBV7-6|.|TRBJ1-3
TGTGCCAGCAGCTTAGGTGGCGCGGCGGGGGTCGGAAACACCATATATTTT
CASSLGGAAGVGNTIYF
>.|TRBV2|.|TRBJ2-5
TGTGCCAGCACAGGGACTCTTCAAGAGACCCAGTACTTC
CASTGTLQETQYF
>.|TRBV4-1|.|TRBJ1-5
TGCGCCAGCAGCCAAGGCGCTAGCAATCAGCCCCAGCATTTT
CASSQGASNQPQHF
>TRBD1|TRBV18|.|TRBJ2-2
TGTGCCAGCTCACCAAATTCAGGGGGCCGGGAGCTGTTTTTT
CASSPNSGGRELFF
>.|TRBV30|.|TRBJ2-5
TGTGCCTCTCAGGGCCCGATCCAAGAGACCCAGTACTTC
CASQGPIQETQYF
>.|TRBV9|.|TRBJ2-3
TGTGCCAGCAGCCCTTCCCCCTTCGGCACAGATACGCAGTATTTT
CASSPSPFGTDTQYF
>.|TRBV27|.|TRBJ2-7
TGTGCCAGCAGTCCCAACTCCCACGAGCAGTACTTC
CASSPNSHEQYF
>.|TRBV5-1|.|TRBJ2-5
TGCGCCAGCAGCTTGGCCCCATTAGGCGGGGCGGAGACCCAGTACTTC
CASSLAPLGGAETQYF
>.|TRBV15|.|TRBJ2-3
TGTGCCACCAGCAGAGGCGGGGGCCAGTCCTACACAGATACGCAGTATTTT
CATSRGGGQSYTDTQYF
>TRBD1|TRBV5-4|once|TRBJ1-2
TGTGCCAGCAGCGCGGGACAGGGCTCGAGCTATGGCTACACCTTC
CASSAGQGSSYGYTF
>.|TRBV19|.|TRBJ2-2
TGTGCCAGTGTCGACACCGGGGAGCTGTTTTTT
CASVDTGELFF
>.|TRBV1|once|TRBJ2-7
TGCACCAGCAGGCCCCGGGGGGGCAACGAGCAGTACTTC
CTSRPRGGNEQYF
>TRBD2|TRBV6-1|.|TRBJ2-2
TGTGCCAGCAGGCAAGCGGGAACCACCGGGGAGCTGTTTTTT
CASRQAGTTGELFF
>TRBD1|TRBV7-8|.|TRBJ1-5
TGTGCCAGCAGCACGATACAGGGGGCCGGGCAGCCCCAGCATTTT
CASSTIQGAGQPQHF
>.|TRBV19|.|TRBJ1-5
TGTGCCAGTGCAAGGACAGCTCTCGATCAGCCCCAGCATTTT
CASARTALDQPQHF
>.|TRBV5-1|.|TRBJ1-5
TGCGCCAGCAGTCCAGGGGATAGCAATCAGCCCCAGCATTTT
CASSPGDSNQPQHF
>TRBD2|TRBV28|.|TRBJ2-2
TGTGCCAGCAGTCCCTTTAGCGGGAGAGGCACCGGGGAGCTGTTTTTT
CASSPFSGRGTGELFF
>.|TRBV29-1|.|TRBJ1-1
TGCAGCGCCAAACAACAGGGCCTGAACACTGAAGCTTTCTTT
CSAKQQGLNTEAFF
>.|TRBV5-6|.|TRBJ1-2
TGTGCCAGCAGCTTGGATCTGGGCTACACCTTC
CASSLDLGYTF
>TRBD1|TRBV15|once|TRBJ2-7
TGTGCCACCAGCAGAGGACAGGGGGTTTCCTACGAGCAGTACTTC
CATSRGQGVSYEQYF
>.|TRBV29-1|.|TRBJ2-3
TGCAGCGGGCAGCCGAGGGTGGATACGCAGTATTTT
CSGQPRVDTQYF
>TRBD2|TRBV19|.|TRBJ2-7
TGTGCCAGTAGAGTGTGGACTAGCGGTACCTACGAGCAGTACTTC
CASRVWTSGTYEQYF
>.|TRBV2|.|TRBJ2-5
TGTGCCAGCAGTACAGCCAGACGCGAGACCCAGTACTTC
CASSTARRETQYF
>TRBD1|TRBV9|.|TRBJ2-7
TGTGCCAGCAGTCAGGGGGCGCACGAGCAGTACTTC
CASSQGAHEQYF
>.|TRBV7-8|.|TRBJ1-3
TGTGCCAGCAGCTTAGCAGGGGCATCTGGAAACACCATATATTTT
CASSLAGASGNTIYF